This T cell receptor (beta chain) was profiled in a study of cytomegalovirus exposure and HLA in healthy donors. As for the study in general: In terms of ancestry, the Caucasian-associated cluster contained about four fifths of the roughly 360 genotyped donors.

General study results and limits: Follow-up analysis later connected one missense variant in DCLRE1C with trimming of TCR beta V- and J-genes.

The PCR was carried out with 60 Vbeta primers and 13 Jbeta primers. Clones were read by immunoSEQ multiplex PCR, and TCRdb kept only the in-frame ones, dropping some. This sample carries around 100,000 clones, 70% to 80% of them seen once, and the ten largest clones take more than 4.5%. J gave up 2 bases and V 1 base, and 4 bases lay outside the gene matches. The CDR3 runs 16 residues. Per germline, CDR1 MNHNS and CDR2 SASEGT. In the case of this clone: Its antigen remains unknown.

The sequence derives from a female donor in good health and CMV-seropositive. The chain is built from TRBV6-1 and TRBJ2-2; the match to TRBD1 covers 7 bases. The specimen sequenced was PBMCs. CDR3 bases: TGTGCCAGCAGTGAAGGTTGGACAGGCAACACCGGGGAGCTGTTTTTT. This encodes CASSEGWTGNTGELFF.